This T cell receptor beta chain was observed in a study of response to subunit inactivated influenza vaccine (dated by TCRdb to 2017 to 2018). Background on the whole study: Deep quantitative T cell receptor repertoire profiling was used in the study to track responses to a trivalent subunit inactivated influenza vaccine. Beyond this particular receptor, the publication reports: The authors proposed that each seasonal influenza vaccination may bring in only a limited number of new T cells.

The library was obtained by RT-PCR. Sequencing was performed on an Illumina HiSeq 2500. TCRdb handled the public reads itself, with Q25 trimming in fastp and clone calling in MiXCR, and kept productive beta chains. Entries that share a CDR3 protein sequence are merged under the most common genes and DNA. This sample has fewer than 250,000 distinct CDR3 sequences in its table, and about an eighth of those were observed once. Approximately 27% of the sample lies in the top ten. Concerning this clonotype: The antigen it binds to is not known. Base qualities were left out, and no much larger clone turns up one base away.

This TCR was recovered from a man aged 50 to 59 who received an inactivated influenza vaccine. Donor details come from another sample of the same person, matched by shared clones. The sample consisted of CD8+ T cells sorted from PBMCs, taken less than 6 days after vaccination.

The DNA is as follows: TGTGCCAGCAGCTTACTATTGACTTCTGGCGATACAGATACGCAGTATTTT. This yields the protein CASSLLLTSGDTDTQYF. In this chain, TRBV7-2 is recombined with TRBJ2-3; no D segment can be confidently identified. The CDR3 holds 17 amino acids from the cysteine to the phenylalanine. Kept here is only the CDR3 DNA, which spans 51 bases and is read in frame from base 1. V is reduced by 2 bases and J by 3 bases, leaving a spacing of 18 bases between them. Per the germline V gene, SGHTA is the CDR1 and FQGNSA is the CDR2.